The entry below gives a single TCR beta chain sequence along with its context. Its antigen is still unknown. The sample comes from a study of shared clonotypes between healthy human individuals. Background on the study: Samples came from a couple of female and three male donors aged 18 to 49. Each donor's CD4 naive and CD4 memory cells filled three plates apiece, CD8 naive two, and CD8 memory one.

This CDR3 contains 14 residues. V was trimmed by 7 bases and J by 0 bases, leaving 11 bases between them. In germline, CDR1 is SEHNR, CDR2 FQNEAQ (reference sequence). The study, taken as a whole, reports: Large depth notwithstanding, sorted-subset sequencing proved incomplete by rarefaction.

Methods used by the authors: Junction-only sequences produced by ImmunoSEQ had no quality scores, so filtering differed. Generated by immunoSEQ multiplex PCR, the TCRdb table keeps only in-frame clones and is missing some. V, J and clone size are taken as reported in that table, and D and trimming were inferred from the DNA itself. Of some 1,100,000 clones in the sample, 78% were seen once. The sequenced sample consisted of memory CD4+ T cells from PBMCs. Documented subset: CD45RA-negative fraction. This TCR derives from a man younger than 35 in good health. Some clones in this sample may be carry-over from other donors' samples. This chain links TRBV7-9 with TRBJ2-3; a possible D gene is TRBD2 (6 bases). The CDR3 nucleotides read TGTGCCAGCAACGAGCGGGTTAGCACAGATACGCAGTATTTT. Amino acid sequence: CASNERVSTDTQYF. Full variable domain (remainder filled in from reference TRBV7-9 and TRBJ2-3): DTGVSQNPRHKITKRGQNVTFRCDPISEHNRLYWYRQTLGQGPEFLTYFQNEAQLEKSRLLSDRFSAERPKGSFSTLEIQRTEQGDSAMYLCASNERVSTDTQYFGPGTRLTVL.